These 28 T cell receptor beta chains were all obtained from the same sample, sequenced in a study of OX40 agonist ivuxolimab in advanced cancers. Produced via immunoSEQ multiplex PCR; TCRdb's table is partial and in-frame only. The table shows about 64,000 clones, with roughly 80% occurring only once. The material sequenced was CD4+ or CD8+ T cells sorted from blood, taken in a trial of the OX40 agonist ivuxolimab. These receptors were collected from an adult with an advanced solid tumor such as melanoma, head and neck, liver or kidney cancer.

The CDR3 nucleotides are TGTGCCAGCAGCTTGGCCGGACTAGCGGTCTACGAGCAGTACTTC. Translation gives CASSLAGLAVYEQYF. This chain connects TRBV7-9 to TRBJ2-7; 10 nucleotides agree with TRBD2. Trimming took 3 bases from V and 3 from J; bases not matched to a gene: 5. Germline CDR1 is SEHNR and CDR2 is FQNEAQ (reference sequence). CDR3 length: 15 residues.

This chain uses TRBV9 with TRBJ2-7; 9 bases align to TRBD2. The trim removed 1 base at V and 5 bases at J, leaving 7 bases unmatched. The germline V gene encodes CDR1 SGDLS and CDR2 YYNGEE. The CDR3 sequence is 15 residues long. CDR3 residues: CASSVYSGTSNEQYF. The DNA for the CDR3 is TGTGCCAGCAGCGTATATTCCGGGACTAGCAACGAGCAGTACTTC.

J is TRBJ1-6 and V is TRBV27; D perhaps matches TRBD1 (5 bases). Germline loops: CDR1 MNHEY, CDR2 SMNVEV (reference sequence). V was pared by 0 bases and J by 2 bases, with 11 bases between. The CDR3 is 17 residues long. The CDR3 DNA follows: TGTGCCAGCAGTTTATCGAGGACACATACCTATAATTCACCCCTCCACTTT. Protein product: CASSLSRTHTYNSPLHF.

This clone was counted between two and nine times. The chain has TRBV6-5 and TRBJ2-3; unclear D gene. CDR1 is MNHEY and CDR2 is SVGAGI in the germline V gene. The CDR3 has 14 residues. V was pared by 8 bases and J by 2 bases, with 14 bases between. The CDR3 protein is CASARTENTDTQYF. For the CDR3, the DNA is TGTGCCAGCGCCCGTACGGAGAACACAGATACGCAGTATTTT.

This clone turned up a few times. CDR3 DNA: TGTGCCAGCAGAGCGGGGTACCAAGAGACCCAGTACTTC. This gives the protein CASRAGYQETQYF. The chain is built from TRBV5-5 and TRBJ2-5, with TRBD2 matching 7 bases. CDR1 is SGHKS and CDR2 is YYEKEE in the germline V gene (reference sequence). Trimming took 5 bases from V and 0 from J; bases not matched to a gene: 1. CDR3 size: 13 residues. Based on the CDR3 plus reference TRBV5-5 and TRBJ2-5, the full variable domain is DAGVTQSPTHLIKTRGQQVTLRCSPISGHKSVSWYQQVLGQGPQFIFQYYEKEERGRGNFPDRFSARQFPNYSSELNVNALLLGDSALYLCASRAGYQETQYFGPGTRLLVL.

This clone was counted a few times. V usage is TRBV29-1 and J usage is TRBJ1-1, with D hard to call. V gave up 3 bases and J gave up 3 bases, with 5 bases separating them. This CDR3 has 11 amino acids. Germline CDR1 and CDR2: SQVTM and ANQGSEA. CDR3 sequence: CSVDGDTEAFF. CDR3 nucleotides: TGCAGCGTTGACGGGGACACTGAAGCTTTCTTT.

J is TRBJ1-3 and V is TRBV30; D gene ambiguous. The CDR3 runs to 15 residues. Trimming left V 3 bases short and J 0 bases short, with 12 bases between. Per germline, CDR1 GTSNPN and CDR2 SVGIG (reference sequence). The CDR3 loop reads CAWSPDSPSGNTIYF. CDR3 nucleotide sequence: TGTGCCTGGAGCCCGGACTCACCCTCTGGAAACACCATATATTTT.

This chain connects TRBV2 to TRBJ2-3; D call uncertain. Germline V gives CDR1 SNHLY, CDR2 FYNNEI. The CDR3 loop spans 11 amino acids. Trimming removed 6 bases from V and 6 bases from J, with 7 bases in between. The CDR3 protein is CASREQDTQYF. The DNA for the CDR3 is TGTGCCAGCAGAGAACAGGATACGCAGTATTTT.

The chain couples TRBV10-3 to TRBJ2-1; D may be TRBD2 (6 bases). The V gene's germline CDR1 is ENHRY and CDR2 SYGVKD. The CDR3 sequence is 15 residues long. Trimming pared 6 bases from V and 0 bases from J, leaving 12 bases between. In nucleotides, the CDR3 is TGTGCCATCAGCCCCGGGGGAAGCTCCTACAATGAGCAGTTCTTC. Translating it yields CAISPGGSSYNEQFF.

This chain connects TRBV5-1 to TRBJ2-2, with 7 bases lining up with TRBD2. J was trimmed by 6 bases and V by 4 bases; bases with no gene match: 6. CDR1 and CDR2 from the germline V gene are SGHRS and YFSETQ. The length of the CDR3 is 14 residues. CDR3 amino acids: CASSPGGLSGELFF. The DNA of the CDR3 is TGCGCCAGCAGCCCGGGGGGACTCTCCGGGGAGCTGTTTTTT.

This chain joins TRBV5-1 and TRBJ2-2; maybe TRBD1 (6 bases). V lost 3 bases and J 1 base, leaving 19 bases between the germline ends. CDR3 length: 18 amino acids. Germline assignment: CDR1 SGHRS and CDR2 YFSETQ. CDR3 DNA sequence: TGCGCCAGCAGCTACCCCGGTATGGGGGCTAAGAACACCGGGGAGCTGTTTTTT. This encodes CASSYPGMGAKNTGELFF. Looking up the rest from reference TRBV5-1 and TRBJ2-2 gives the full variable domain: KAGVTQTPRYLIKTRGQQVTLSCSPISGHRSVSWYQQTPGQGLQFLFEYFSETQRNKGNFPGRFSGRQFSNSRSEMNVSTLELGDSALYLCASSYPGMGAKNTGELFFGEGSRLTVL.

The chain couples TRBV6-1 to TRBJ1-5; the D gene is possibly TRBD1 (6 bases). The CDR3 is 16 residues long. Germline values: CDR1 MNHNS, CDR2 SASEGT. The V end lost 2 bases, the J end lost 3 bases, and 14 bases lay between the germline ends. The CDR3, as DNA: TGTGCCAGCAGTGAACGGGGCAGGGGCGACAATCAGCCCCAGCATTTT. It translates to CASSERGRGDNQPQHF.

V gene TRBV6-1 combines with J gene TRBJ2-7; 8 bases align to TRBD1. V was pared by 1 base and J by 2 bases, with 13 bases of the junction left unmatched. Per the germline V gene, CDR1 is MNHNS and CDR2 is SASEGT. The CDR3 runs 18 residues. The CDR3 sequence is CASSEEVPWRDRPYEQYF. The CDR3 coding sequence is TGTGCCAGCAGTGAAGAGGTCCCATGGCGGGACAGGCCCTACGAGCAGTACTTC.

This chain uses TRBV19 with TRBJ1-1, with D possibly matching TRBD1 (5 bases). Trimming left V 3 bases short and J 0 bases short, with 11 bases between. The germline V gene encodes CDR1 LNHDA and CDR2 SQIVND (reference sequence). The CDR3 totals 15 residues. CDR3 loop: CASSIGAGLNTEAFF. The CDR3 nucleotides are TGTGCCAGTAGTATCGGGGCAGGTCTGAACACTGAAGCTTTCTTT.

The rearrangement uses TRBV7-6 and TRBJ2-5, with D perhaps TRBD1 (5 bases). V was trimmed by 2 bases and J by 1 base, leaving 11 bases between them. The length of the CDR3 is 15 residues. The germline gives CDR1 SGHVS, CDR2 FNYEAQ. In DNA form, the CDR3 reads TGTGCCAGCAGCTTAATGGGTAGGGGCCAAGAGACCCAGTACTTC. Residues: CASSLMGRGQETQYF.

The chain combines TRBV5-1 with TRBJ1-6, with D hard to call. Germline V CDR1 and CDR2: SGHRS, YFSETQ. Trimming cost V 0 bases and J 0 bases, with 4 bases left between them. This CDR3 has 15 residues. CDR3 coding DNA: TGCGCCAGCAGCTTGGTGAGCTCCTATAATTCACCCCTCCACTTT. Its translation: CASSLVSSYNSPLHF.

The chain links TRBV9 to TRBJ2-5, with unresolved D. Judging by the DNA end, TRBJ2-7 fits better; the J call may be wrong. This CDR3 has 15 residues. Germline V lookup: CDR1 SGDLS, CDR2 YYNGEE. CDR3 sequence (DNA): TGTGCCAGCAGCGTAGGGTCTGCAGTTCCCTACGAGCAGTACTTC. It translates to CASSVGSAVPYEQYF.

The CDR3 reads CAWSRTANEKLFF. The CDR3 DNA sequence: TGTGCCTGGAGCAGGACAGCTAATGAAAAACTGTTTTTT. J is TRBJ1-4 and V is TRBV30; D is perhaps TRBD1 (6 bases). Trimming left V 3 bases short and J 3 bases short, with 8 bases between. Germline CDR1 GTSNPN, CDR2 SVGIG (reference sequence). The CDR3 runs to 13 residues.

This clone was seen only a few times. The V and J genes are TRBV21-1 and TRBJ2-3; no check of the table's D call, TRBD2, against the DNA was made. TRBV21-1 is termed a pseudogene. The CDR3 has 16 residues. CDR3: CANTLTSGRPRDTQYF. CDR3 in DNA: TGTGCCAACACCTTGACTAGCGGGAGACCTAGGGATACGCAGTATTTT.

This clone was counted only a few times. This rearrangement joins TRBV2 to TRBJ1-1; a weak D match, TRBD1 (5 bases). The CDR3 spans 14 residues. Germline V gene sequence: CDR1 SNHLY, CDR2 FYNNEI. The V end lost 2 bases, the J end lost 9 bases, and 16 bases lay between the germline ends. CDR3: CASSELQREGKAFF. The DNA for the CDR3 is TGTGCCAGCAGTGAACTACAAAGGGAGGGGAAAGCTTTCTTT.

This chain joins TRBV2 and TRBJ2-3, with D maybe TRBD1 (5 bases). V lost 1 base, J lost 6 bases, and 11 bases lay in between. CDR3 size: 14 residues. Per germline, CDR1 SNHLY and CDR2 FYNNEI. The CDR3 here is CASSEEGVSDTQYF. The DNA of the CDR3 is TGTGCCAGCAGTGAAGAAGGGGTCTCGGATACGCAGTATTTT.

V usage is TRBV7-9 and J usage is TRBJ2-7, with D perhaps being TRBD1 or TRBD2 (7 bases each). The CDR3 consists of 17 residues. Per germline, CDR1 SEHNR and CDR2 FQNEAQ (reference sequence). Trimming pared 4 bases from V and 2 bases from J, leaving 21 bases between. In nucleotides, the CDR3 is TGTGCCAGCAGCTACAAAGCCTCGACAGGGACTACCTACGAGCAGTACTTC. Translated, it gives CASSYKASTGTTYEQYF.

The chain is built from TRBV7-2 and TRBJ2-1, with TRBD1 identical over 7 bases. Losses at the gene ends were 0 bases for V and 6 bases for J; bases not matched to a gene: 11. CDR1 is SGHTA and CDR2 is FQGNSA in the germline V gene. CDR3 size: 17 residues. CDR3: CASSLALTGIKSNEQFF. In nucleotides, the CDR3 is TGTGCCAGCAGCTTAGCCCTGACAGGGATTAAGTCCAATGAGCAGTTCTTC.

This clone was seen a single time. The chain employs TRBV5-5 and TRBJ2-1, with TRBD2 matching over 7 bases. V lost 2 bases to trimming and J lost 0 bases; unmatched junction nucleotides: 5. Germline V gene sequence: CDR1 SGHKS, CDR2 YYEKEE (reference sequence). The CDR3 runs 16 residues. The CDR3 nucleotides are TGTGCCAGCAGCTTCCCACGCGGGAGCTCCTACAATGAGCAGTTCTTC. This translates into CASSFPRGSSYNEQFF.

This sequence joins TRBV20-1 and TRBJ1-2; the D is unclear. This CDR3 comprises 11 residues. Germline CDR1 reads DFQATT; CDR2 reads SNEGSKA (reference sequence). The CDR3 is CSCWFNYGYTF. The CDR3 bases are TGCAGCTGCTGGTTTAACTATGGCTACACCTTC.

The V and J genes are TRBV11-2 and TRBJ2-5; unclear D gene. This CDR3 comprises 12 residues. V was cut by 4 bases and J by 5 bases, with 8 bases left in between. The germline V gene encodes CDR1 SGHAT and CDR2 FQNNGV. CDR3 region: CASSSTRETQYF. The CDR3, as DNA: TGTGCCAGCAGCTCGACCCGGGAGACCCAGTACTTC.

The chain employs TRBV28 and TRBJ2-1; D call uncertain. V shed 11 bases and J shed 7 bases, with 15 bases lying between them. The germline CDR1 and CDR2 sequences are MDHEN and SYDVKM. The CDR3 covers 12 residues. DNA of the CDR3: TGTGCCTCCGGGCCCGTCGGAAATGAGCAGTTCTTC. It yields the protein CASGPVGNEQFF.

V is TRBV6-5 and J is TRBJ2-7, with 8 bases lining up with TRBD1. Germline V gives CDR1 MNHEY, CDR2 SVGAGI. This CDR3 is built from 13 residues. Germline trimming cut 6 bases from V and 2 bases from J; bases unmatched to any gene: 3. CDR3: CASRSTGAYEQYF. The CDR3 nucleotides read TGTGCCAGCAGATCGACAGGGGCCTACGAGCAGTACTTC.